This TCR beta chain stems from a study of T-cell reconstitution after alpha-beta-depleted transplantation in children. CDR1 and CDR2 (germline): DFQATT, SNEGSKA (reference sequence). The J segment lost 3 bases and the V segment lost 0 bases, leaving 7 bases of the junction unmatched. The CDR3 has 15 residues. The table lists this clonotype with many counts. This sample's TCRbeta library carried unique molecular identifier barcodes. TCRdb redid the calling of the PCR reads with MiXCR, one entry per CDR3 protein. In the table there are around 270,000 distinct CDR3 sequences, around 10% of which are singletons.

The receptor was derived from a boy in the first two years of life with acute myeloid leukemia, due to receive a stem cell transplant. Sequenced here: PBMCs, sampled before TCRalphabeta/CD19-depleted stem cell transplant. The chain uses TRBV20-1 and TRBJ2-7; 8 bases agree with TRBD1. CDR3 coding DNA: TGCAGTGCTAGAGATTTTGGGGGACAGGACTACGAGCAGTACTTC. Translation gives CSARDFGGQDYEQYF.